This T cell receptor beta chain derives from a study of T cells in Graves' hyperthyroidism and ophthalmopathy (dated by TCRdb to between 2019 and 2020). Concerning the study at large: Peripheral blood was collected at initial diagnosis, before any treatment. Following sampling, methimazole starting at 30 mg daily was given to hyperthyroidism patients, and high-dose intravenous methylprednisolone was given to ophthalmopathy patients. The paper reports TCR Vbeta CDR3 sequencing of some 140 peripheral blood samples: around 45 ophthalmopathy, under 80 hyperthyroidism and around 17 progressor patients. Prospective prediction of ophthalmopathy was tested in an independent validation cohort consisting of 18 to 20 hyperthyroidism patients and around 17 patients who later progressed to ophthalmopathy. To identify distinguishing TCR V-J signatures, a discovery cohort of some 99 patients was used, comprising roughly 45 with Graves' ophthalmopathy and approximately 58 with stable Graves' hyperthyroidism. In addition, the study compared T-cell repertoires in thyroid tissue and in blood from over 5 Graves' hyperthyroidism patients. The 95 to 100 discovery patients were randomly divided into training and test sets at a 7:3 ratio. Overall study results and their limits: No statistical method was used to set the sample size in advance, and investigators knew the group allocation. Ophthalmopathy was separated from stable hyperthyroidism by a 13 V-J signature model, with about 86% sensitivity and approximately 84% specificity obtained in cross-validation and 80%/75% obtained in testing. Blood samples also contained most of the expanded thyroid clonotypes (frequency above 0.001), which suggests that blood repertoires may reflect thyroid immune responses. During validation, the model predicted progression to ophthalmopathy a median of approximately 7 months ahead of onset, with almost 71% sensitivity and almost 75% specificity.

The junction carries 18 bases between V and J, which are trimmed by 4 bases and 8 bases respectively. The CDR3 spans 15 residues, from the cysteine through the phenylalanine. CDR3 DNA only is kept here, 45 bases in frame from base 1. Taken from the germline V gene, the CDR1 and CDR2 loops are MGHRA and YSYEKL. Amplification of TCR beta CDR3 regions was carried out from RNA transcripts. For the first round of RT-PCR on the TCR CDR3, the HTBI primer set was used together with the Qiagen OneStep RT-PCR kit. Libraries were constructed in a second round of multiplex PCR, after which size selection and purification were carried out. Paired-end sequencing of the libraries was performed with 100 bp reads on an Illumina HiSeq2000. The original pipeline was this. Raw data were processed with SOAPnuke, discarding reads with adapters, uncalled bases, mean Phred below 15, or no exact constant-primer or identifier match. High-quality paired reads were merged with COPE v1.2.5, and unique nucleotide sequences were defined as clonotypes. MiTCR v1.1 was used to align the clonotypes against IMGT TRBV, TRBD and TRBJ reference segments. Analysis was restricted to V-J combinations with a frequency above 0.0001, which covered about 99% of repertoires. A TCS score was defined as the ratio of F50 (clonal expansion) to E x V (chaos), with BLOSUM62-based TCRdist applied between CDR3 peptides within each V-J. Welch's t-statistics and random forest reduced fewer than 550 V-J features to around 14, which were used in a naive Bayes classifier (R e1071). The public reads were quality trimmed at Q25 with fastp and then assembled into clones with MiXCR by TCRdb, keeping productive beta chains. Every CDR3 protein is listed once, alongside the most common genes and DNA of its rows. V and J calls and clone size were set by TCRdb, not the authors. This sample comprises around 450,000 distinct CDR3 sequences, approximately 15% of them detected only once. In total, the top ten clones hold 13% to 15% of the sample.

Points on this clonotype: Its binding antigen is unknown. Qualities for individual bases were not recorded, and no much larger clone is one base off.

A patient counted as having stable Graves' hyperthyroidism if no progression to ophthalmopathy occurred over 18 months of follow-up. Hyperthyroidism patients were newly diagnosed, with disease duration under 2 months, and aged 18 to 65 years. Exclusion was applied to patients with uncontrolled infections, other autoimmune diseases, pregnancy or lactation. Diagnoses were established on the basis of clinical symptoms, serum thyroxine and TRAb, thyroid ultrasound, and orbital computed tomography. Ficoll-Paque density gradient centrifugation was used to isolate PBMCs from approximately 11 ml of fresh peripheral blood. Trizol reagent was used to extract total RNA, and RNA quality was then checked on an Agilent 2100 Bioanalyzer.

The V and J genes are TRBV4-1 and TRBJ2-1, and possibly TRBD1, on 5 matching bases. The TCR originated in a woman in her late teens or twenties with Graves' hyperthyroidism. Sequences were obtained from blood. The bases read TGCGCCAGCAGCCCGGAAGGGGCCTCAGCTTATGAGCAGTTCTTC. Its amino acids are CASSPEGASAYEQFF.